The clone carrying this T cell receptor beta chain appeared a few times. The source of the sample is a study of CD8 T cells in ankylosing spondylitis. TCRdb reanalysed the 5' RACE reads using MiXCR and keeps one entry per CDR3 protein. The profile shows 350,000 or so distinct CDR3 sequences, roughly 14% of them singletons. Material: blood, either unsorted or a sorted T cell fraction (not recorded which). The TCR was taken from a male donor with ankylosing spondylitis or in good health (not recorded which).

The CDR3 DNA reads as TGTGCCAGCAGCACCCCCGGGCTAGCGGGCTCGAGATATGAGCAGTTCTTC. Translated: CASSTPGLAGSRYEQFF. This chain links TRBV11-2 with TRBJ2-1; 8 nucleotides line up with TRBD2. Looked up from germline, CDR1 is SGHAT and CDR2 is FQNNGV. The length of the CDR3 is 17 residues. Trimming removed 5 bases from V and 8 bases from J; junction bases left unmatched: 17.